The next 21 T cell receptor beta chains were all read from a single sample in a study of control samples from healthy donors and cancer patients. Clones were read by immunoSEQ multiplex PCR, and TCRdb kept only the in-frame ones, dropping some. This sample has about 130,000 clones; about nine tenths occur once, and the top ten carry 5.5%. Specimen: blood. The receptor source for this set is a young man in good health.

The gene calls are TRBV7-2 and TRBJ1-2; D may be TRBD1 (5 bases). The CDR3 spans 15 residues. The V gene's germline CDR1 is SGHTA and CDR2 FQGNSA. V was pared by 2 bases and J by 8 bases, with 18 bases between. The CDR3 bases are TGTGCCAGCAGCTTATTGGGGGGGGAATTCAGCGGCTACACCTTC. This translates into CASSLLGGEFSGYTF.

The V and J genes are TRBV24-1 and TRBJ1-2, with TRBD1 as a possible D gene (5 bases). The germline CDR1 and CDR2 sequences are KGHDR and SFDVKD. V lost 3 bases to trimming and J lost 0 bases, with 19 bases between them. The CDR3 consists of 18 residues. The CDR3, as DNA: TGTGCCACCAGTGATCCTGACAGCAGCTCGCCCTCTAACTATGGCTACACCTTC. Encoded protein: CATSDPDSSSPSNYGYTF.

The chain employs TRBV20-1 and TRBJ2-4, with D hard to call. Trimming removed 4 bases at V and 0 bases at J, with 1 base between. Germline CDR1 and CDR2: DFQATT and SNEGSKA (reference sequence). The CDR3 is 11 amino acids. In nucleotides, the CDR3 is TGCAGTGCTAAAGCCAAAAACATTCAGTACTTC. Translated, it gives CSAKAKNIQYF.

The chain uses TRBV7-9 and TRBJ2-7, with D perhaps TRBD1 or TRBD2 (5 bases each). The CDR3 has 14 residues. Germline CDR1 is SEHNR and CDR2 is FQNEAQ (reference sequence). Trimming removed 5 bases from V and 3 bases from J, with 14 bases in between. As DNA, the CDR3 is TGTGCCAGCAGCGCCCGGGACGGCTACTACGAGCAGTACTTC. This translates into CASSARDGYYEQYF.

J is TRBJ1-5 and V is TRBV4-2, with D unclear. CDR1 LGHNA and CDR2 YNFKEQ come from the germline V gene. The CDR3 covers 17 residues. Trimming removed 0 bases at V and 6 bases at J, with 18 bases between. The CDR3, as DNA: TGTGCCAGCAGCCAAGAAACCGGGGTCACCTTTAGTCAGCCCCAGCATTTT. Amino acid sequence: CASSQETGVTFSQPQHF.

The chain recombines TRBV7-9 with TRBJ2-5, with 9 nucleotides matching TRBD1. V lost 8 bases to trimming and J lost 5 bases; unmatched junction nucleotides: 12. The CDR3 runs to 15 residues. Germline CDR1 SEHNR, CDR2 FQNEAQ (reference sequence). The CDR3 DNA follows: TGTGCCAGCGACTATGGACAGGGGCAAACGGAGACCCAGTACTTC. Translated: CASDYGQGQTETQYF.

The chain employs TRBV15 and TRBJ1-4, with D uncertain. The CDR3 extends over 11 amino acids. V lost 2 bases to trimming and J lost 8 bases, with 3 bases between them. Germline-derived CDR1 and CDR2 are LNHNV and YYDKDF (reference sequence). The CDR3 spells CATSRQEKLFF. The CDR3 DNA is TGTGCCACCAGCAGACAAGAAAAACTGTTTTTT.

The chain carries TRBV7-9 and TRBJ2-4, with TRBD2 matching over 7 bases. Unmatched junction bases numbered 13, after V lost 0 bases and J lost 2 bases. This CDR3 contains 19 residues. Germline lookup yields CDR1 SEHNR and CDR2 FQNEAQ (reference sequence). DNA for the CDR3: TGTGCCAGCAGCTTAGCCCCGTGGGGGACTAATCGGTCCAAAAACATTCAGTACTTC. The encoded protein is CASSLAPWGTNRSKNIQYF.

The chain employs TRBV4-2 and TRBJ2-2; D unclear. Germline CDR1 LGHNA, CDR2 YNFKEQ. This CDR3 contains 15 residues. The V gene lost 0 bases and the J gene lost 4 bases, with 9 bases spanning the gap. The CDR3 bases are TGTGCCAGCAGCCAAGAGTGGGTGGCCACCGGGGAGCTGTTTTTT. Amino acids: CASSQEWVATGELFF.

This rearrangement joins TRBV5-5 to TRBJ2-5; D unresolved. CDR1 and CDR2 (germline): SGHKS, YYEKEE (reference sequence). V lost 3 bases and J 4 bases, leaving 7 bases between the germline ends. The CDR3 runs 12 residues. The CDR3 coding sequence is TGTGCCAGCAGCTCCTCTATAGAGACCCAGTACTTC. Translation gives CASSSSIETQYF. The full variable domain, with the rest looked up from reference TRBV5-5 and TRBJ2-5, is DAGVTQSPTHLIKTRGQQVTLRCSPISGHKSVSWYQQVLGQGPQFIFQYYEKEERGRGNFPDRFSARQFPNYSSELNVNALLLGDSALYLCASSSSIETQYFGPGTRLLVL.

The gene calls are TRBV9 and TRBJ2-6, with D possibly being TRBD2 (5 bases). CDR3 length: 17 amino acids. V was shortened by 0 bases and J by 0 bases, with 10 bases between the two germline ends. Germline loops: CDR1 SGDLS, CDR2 YYNGEE. The CDR3 bases are TGTGCCAGCAGCGTAGGAGGTGGGAGCTCTGGGGCCAACGTCCTGACTTTC. Protein product: CASSVGGGSSGANVLTF.

The count of this clone is one. The chain couples TRBV25-1 to TRBJ1-5; D is uncertain. The CDR3 totals 14 residues. Germline CDR1 is MGHDK and CDR2 is SYGVNS. V was clipped by 3 bases and J by 2 bases, with 8 bases between them. CDR3 protein: CASSDQYRNQPQHF. The CDR3 DNA is TGTGCCAGCAGTGACCAGTACCGCAATCAGCCCCAGCATTTT. Filled out from reference TRBV25-1 and TRBJ1-5, the complete variable domain reads EADIYQTPRYLVIGTGKKITLECSQTMGHDKMYWYQQDPGMELHLIHYSYGVNSTEKGDLSSESTVSRIRTEHFPLTLESARPSHTSQYLCASSDQYRNQPQHFGDGTRLSIL.

J is TRBJ1-4 and V is TRBV6-1; 8 nucleotides agree with TRBD1. Germline CDR1 and CDR2: MNHNS and SASEGT. This CDR3 is 18 amino acids long. J gave up 0 bases and V 2 bases, and 8 bases lay outside the gene matches. The CDR3 DNA is TGTGCCAGCAGTGAAAAGCGGCAGGGGGCTACAACTAATGAAAAACTGTTTTTT. Protein sequence: CASSEKRQGATTNEKLFF.

This chain joins TRBV11-3 and TRBJ2-5; D might be TRBD2 (6 bases). Trimming removed 0 bases from V and 5 bases from J, with 10 bases in between. The CDR3 covers 14 residues. Per germline, CDR1 SGHNT and CDR2 YENEEA. For the CDR3, the DNA is TGTGCCAGCAGCTTAGATCCTGGGGGGGAGACCCAGTACTTC. This gives the protein CASSLDPGGETQYF.

The V gene is TRBV4-2, the J gene TRBJ1-3, with D maybe TRBD1 (5 bases). Per the germline V gene, CDR1 is LGHNA and CDR2 is YNFKEQ. This CDR3 contains 16 residues. V was shortened by 3 bases and J by 0 bases, with 12 bases between the two germline ends. The DNA for the CDR3 is TGTGCCAGCAGCCAGGGGGGACGCCACTCTGGAAACACCATATATTTT. Translating gives CASSQGGRHSGNTIYF.

This clone was seen just once. The CDR3, as DNA: TGTGCCACCAGTGATTCCCGGACAGACGAAAAACTGTTTTTT. Its translation: CATSDSRTDEKLFF. V is TRBV24-1 and J is TRBJ1-4; possibly TRBD1 for D (6 bases). The length of the CDR3 is 14 residues. V was pared by 2 bases and J by 8 bases, with 11 bases between. Germline-derived CDR1 and CDR2 are KGHDR and SFDVKD.

This sequence joins TRBV27 and TRBJ1-2, with D possibly being TRBD1 (5 bases). The CDR3 spans 13 residues. CDR1 is MNHEY and CDR2 is SMNVEV in the germline V gene (reference sequence). V lost 0 bases and J lost 6, with 8 bases in between. CDR3 in DNA: TGTGCCAGCAGTTTATCATCAGGGAATGGCTACACCTTC. It encodes CASSLSSGNGYTF.

The chain carries TRBV19 and TRBJ1-1, with D unclear. Per germline, CDR1 LNHDA and CDR2 SQIVND (reference sequence). This CDR3 contains 17 residues. The ends were cut back, 5 bases at V and 0 bases at J, with 19 bases in the middle. Here the CDR3 reads CASSGSEQNLLNTEAFF. CDR3 DNA: TGTGCCAGTAGTGGGTCAGAACAAAATTTATTGAACACTGAAGCTTTCTTT.

The gene calls are TRBV4-1 and TRBJ1-1; TRBD1 is a possible D gene (5 bases). The CDR3 has 13 residues. V gave up 0 bases and J gave up 7 bases, with 9 bases separating them. The germline gives CDR1 MGHRA, CDR2 YSYEKL. CDR3 sequence: CASSQDGTGEAFF. The DNA for the CDR3 is TGCGCCAGCAGCCAAGATGGGACCGGTGAAGCTTTCTTT.

V and J are TRBV15 and TRBJ2-1, with a weak D call TRBD1 (6 bases). The CDR3 consists of 15 residues. Germline CDR1 LNHNV, CDR2 YYDKDF (reference sequence). Deletions cut 1 base from V and 6 bases from J, with 13 bases between. The CDR3 region is CATSRGTAVGNEQFF. The CDR3 nucleotides read TGTGCCACCAGCAGAGGGACAGCCGTGGGCAATGAGCAGTTCTTC. Using reference TRBV15 and TRBJ2-1 for the parts outside the CDR3, the full variable domain is DAMVIQNPRYQVTQFGKPVTLSCSQTLNHNVMYWYQQKSSQAPKLLFHYYDKDFNNEADTPDNFQSRRPNTSFCFLDIRSPGLGDTAMYLCATSRGTAVGNEQFFGPGTRLTVL.

The V and J genes are TRBV6-5 and TRBJ2-7, with D possibly TRBD1 on 6 matching bases. The CDR3 covers 16 residues. Trimming removed 2 bases at V and 1 base at J, with 15 bases between. Germline CDR1 and CDR2: MNHEY and SVGAGI. Here the CDR3 reads CASSYGPRGGSYEQYF. The CDR3, as DNA: TGTGCCAGCAGTTACGGGCCTCGAGGGGGATCCTACGAGCAGTACTTC.